This TCR beta chain stems from a study of blood T cell repertoires in COVID-19. Authors' methods: Nucleated cell counts were estimated from reference gene primer amplification. Only in-frame clones appear in the TCRdb table, and some are missing; sequencing was by immunoSEQ multiplex PCR. That table gives V, J and clone size, and the DNA gave D and trimming. The table has roughly 190,000 clones, roughly 80% seen once; the top ten hold approximately 6.9%. The CDR3 is made up of 16 amino acids. The V end lost 5 bases, the J end lost 5 bases, and 22 bases lay between the germline ends. Germline V gene sequence: CDR1 SGDLS, CDR2 YYNGEE.

The V and J genes are TRBV9 and TRBJ1-2; a weak D match, TRBD1 (5 bases). The receptor was derived from a man aged 55 to 69 with acute or convalescent COVID-19. The sequencing sample was made of peripheral blood. The CDR3 sequence is CASSRSSGRAGYGYTF. The CDR3 nucleotides read TGTGCCAGCAGTCGATCCTCGGGCAGGGCGGGATATGGCTACACCTTC.